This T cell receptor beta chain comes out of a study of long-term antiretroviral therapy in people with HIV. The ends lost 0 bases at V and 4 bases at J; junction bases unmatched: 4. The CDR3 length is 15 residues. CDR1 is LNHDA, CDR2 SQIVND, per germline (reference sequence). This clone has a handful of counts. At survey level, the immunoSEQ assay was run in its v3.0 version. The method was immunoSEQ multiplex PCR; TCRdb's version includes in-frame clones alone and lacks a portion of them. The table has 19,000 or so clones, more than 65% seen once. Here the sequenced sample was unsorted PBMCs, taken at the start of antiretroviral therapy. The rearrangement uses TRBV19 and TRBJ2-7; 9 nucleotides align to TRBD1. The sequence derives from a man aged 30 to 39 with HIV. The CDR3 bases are TGTGCCAGTAGTATAGAAGGACAGGGGCTTTACGAGCAGTACTTC. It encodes CASSIEGQGLYEQYF.